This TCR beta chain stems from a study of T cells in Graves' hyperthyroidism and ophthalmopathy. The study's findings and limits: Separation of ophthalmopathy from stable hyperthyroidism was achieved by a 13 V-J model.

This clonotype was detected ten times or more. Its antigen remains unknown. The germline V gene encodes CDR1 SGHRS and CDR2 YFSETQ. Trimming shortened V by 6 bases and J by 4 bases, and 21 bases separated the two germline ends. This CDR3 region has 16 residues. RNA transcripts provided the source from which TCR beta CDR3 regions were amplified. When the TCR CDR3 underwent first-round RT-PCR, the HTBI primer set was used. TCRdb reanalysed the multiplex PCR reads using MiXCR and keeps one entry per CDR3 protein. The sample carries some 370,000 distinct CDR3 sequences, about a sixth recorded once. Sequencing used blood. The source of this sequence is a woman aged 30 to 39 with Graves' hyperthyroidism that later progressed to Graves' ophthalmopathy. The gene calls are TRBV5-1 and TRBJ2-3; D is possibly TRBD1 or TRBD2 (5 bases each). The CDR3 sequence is CASTMNRGRDPDTQYF. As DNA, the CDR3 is TGCGCCAGCACCATGAACCGGGGCCGAGATCCAGATACGCAGTATTTT.